The clone carrying this T cell receptor beta chain was seen ten or more times. This record comes from a study of human T cells and chemical hapten exposure. TCRdb passed the RACE reads through MiXCR, listing each CDR3 protein once. Of approximately 60,000 distinct CDR3 sequences listed, 9.9% are singletons. The V end was cut by 6 bases, the J end by 1 base, with 11 bases between. From germline, CDR1 is LNHNV and CDR2 YYDKDF (reference sequence). This CDR3 region has 14 residues. Time point described: pre-sensitization, week 0. Treatment meaning: therapeutic diphenylcyclopropenone sensitization with weekly scalp DPC.

The chain links TRBV15 to TRBJ2-3; D not certain. This specimen was whole blood, taken in connection with sensitization to the hapten diphenylcyclopropenone (DPC). The receptor was derived from a man aged 40-49 years with alopecia areata. Some clones in this sample may be carry-over from other donors' samples. This chain's CDR3 is CATSGKRGTDTQYF. The CDR3 nucleotides read TGTGCCACCAGTGGGAAGCGAGGCACAGATACGCAGTATTTT.